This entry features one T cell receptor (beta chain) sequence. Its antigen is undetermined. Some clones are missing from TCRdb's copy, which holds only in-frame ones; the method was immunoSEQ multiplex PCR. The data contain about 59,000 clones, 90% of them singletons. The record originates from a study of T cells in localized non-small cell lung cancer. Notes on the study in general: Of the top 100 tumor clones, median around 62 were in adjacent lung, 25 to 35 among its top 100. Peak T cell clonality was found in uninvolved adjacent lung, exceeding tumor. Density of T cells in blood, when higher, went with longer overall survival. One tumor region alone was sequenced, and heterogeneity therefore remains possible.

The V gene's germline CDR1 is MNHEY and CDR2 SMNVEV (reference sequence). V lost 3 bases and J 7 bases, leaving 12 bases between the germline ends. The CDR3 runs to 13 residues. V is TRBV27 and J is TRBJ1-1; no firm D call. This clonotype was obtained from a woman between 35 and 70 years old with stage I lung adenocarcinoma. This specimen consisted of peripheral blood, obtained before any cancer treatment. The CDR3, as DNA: TGTGCCAGCAGTTTCGCCGGGTTTGGTGAAGCTTTCTTT. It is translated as CASSFAGFGEAFF.